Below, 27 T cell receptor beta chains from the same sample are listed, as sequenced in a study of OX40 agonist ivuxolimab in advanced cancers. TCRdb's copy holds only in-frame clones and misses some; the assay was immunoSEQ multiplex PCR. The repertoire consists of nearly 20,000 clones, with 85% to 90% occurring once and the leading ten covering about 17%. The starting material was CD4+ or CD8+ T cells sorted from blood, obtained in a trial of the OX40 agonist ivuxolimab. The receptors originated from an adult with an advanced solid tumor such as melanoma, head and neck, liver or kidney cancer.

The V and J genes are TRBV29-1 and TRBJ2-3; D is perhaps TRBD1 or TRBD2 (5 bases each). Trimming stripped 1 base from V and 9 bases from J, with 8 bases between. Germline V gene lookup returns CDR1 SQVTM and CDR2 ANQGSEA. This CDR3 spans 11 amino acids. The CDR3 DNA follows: TGCAGCGTTGAAGTGGGGGAGACGCAGTATTTT. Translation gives CSVEVGETQYF.

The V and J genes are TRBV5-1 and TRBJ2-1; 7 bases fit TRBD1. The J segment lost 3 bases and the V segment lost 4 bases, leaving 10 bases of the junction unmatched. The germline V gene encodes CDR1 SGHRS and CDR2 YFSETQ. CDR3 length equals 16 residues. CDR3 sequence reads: CASSPSGQTLYNEQFF. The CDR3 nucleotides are TGCGCCAGCAGCCCATCGGGACAGACCCTCTACAATGAGCAGTTCTTC.

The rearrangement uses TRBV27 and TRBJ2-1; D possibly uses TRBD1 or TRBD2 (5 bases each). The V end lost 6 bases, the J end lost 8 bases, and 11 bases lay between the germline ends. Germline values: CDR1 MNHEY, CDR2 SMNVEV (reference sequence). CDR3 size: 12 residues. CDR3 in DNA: TGTGCCAGCAGGAGGGACGGCTATGAGCAGTTCTTC. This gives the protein CASRRDGYEQFF.

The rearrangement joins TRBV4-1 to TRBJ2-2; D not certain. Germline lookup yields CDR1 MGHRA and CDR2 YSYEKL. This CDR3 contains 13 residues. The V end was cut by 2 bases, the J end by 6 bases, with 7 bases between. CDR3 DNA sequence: TGCGCCAGCAGCCAAATAGAGGCCGGGGAGCTGTTTTTT. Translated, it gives CASSQIEAGELFF.

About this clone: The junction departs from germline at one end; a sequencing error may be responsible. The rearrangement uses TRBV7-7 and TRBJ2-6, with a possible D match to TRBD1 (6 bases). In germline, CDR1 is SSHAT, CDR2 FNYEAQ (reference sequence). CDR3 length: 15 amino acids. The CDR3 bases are TGTGCTAGCAGCTTAGGGGGCTCTGGGGCCAACGTCCTGACTTTC. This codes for CASSLGGSGANVLTF.

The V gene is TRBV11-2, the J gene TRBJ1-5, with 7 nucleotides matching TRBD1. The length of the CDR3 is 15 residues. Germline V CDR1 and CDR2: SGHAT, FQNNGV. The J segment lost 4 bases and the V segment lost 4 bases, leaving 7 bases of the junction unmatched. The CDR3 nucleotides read TGTGCCAGCAGCTCTTCCGGGACAGAAAATCAGCCCCAGCATTTT. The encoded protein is CASSSSGTENQPQHF.

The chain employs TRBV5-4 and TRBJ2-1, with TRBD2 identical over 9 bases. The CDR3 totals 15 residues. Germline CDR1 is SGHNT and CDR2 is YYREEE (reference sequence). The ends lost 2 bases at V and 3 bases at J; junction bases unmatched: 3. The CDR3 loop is CASSFSGSSYNEQFF. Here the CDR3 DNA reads TGTGCCAGCAGCTTTAGCGGGAGTAGCTACAATGAGCAGTTCTTC.

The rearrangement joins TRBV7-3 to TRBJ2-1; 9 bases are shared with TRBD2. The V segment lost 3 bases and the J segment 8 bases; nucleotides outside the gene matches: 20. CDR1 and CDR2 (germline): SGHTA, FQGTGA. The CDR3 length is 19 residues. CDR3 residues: CASSLTSGELLTRHHEQFF. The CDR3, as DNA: TGTGCCAGCAGCTTGACTAGCGGAGAACTACTGACCCGCCACCATGAGCAGTTCTTC.

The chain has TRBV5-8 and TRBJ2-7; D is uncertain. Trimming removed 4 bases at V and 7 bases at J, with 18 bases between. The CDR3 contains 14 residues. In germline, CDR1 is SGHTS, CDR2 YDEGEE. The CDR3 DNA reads TGTGCCAGCAGCCGTGGGCTACTCACGGCGGAGCAGTACTTC. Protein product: CASSRGLLTAEQYF.

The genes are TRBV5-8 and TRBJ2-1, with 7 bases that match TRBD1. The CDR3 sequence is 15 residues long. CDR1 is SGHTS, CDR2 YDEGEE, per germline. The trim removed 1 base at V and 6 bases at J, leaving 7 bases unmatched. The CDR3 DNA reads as TGTGCCAGCAGCTTGCGAGGGGGCAATTTCAATGAGCAGTTCTTC. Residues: CASSLRGGNFNEQFF.

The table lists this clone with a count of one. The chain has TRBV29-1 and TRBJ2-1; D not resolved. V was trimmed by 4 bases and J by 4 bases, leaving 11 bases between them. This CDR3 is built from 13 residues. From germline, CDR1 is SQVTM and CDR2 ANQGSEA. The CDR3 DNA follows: TGCAGCGTTGCTTCTAACCTATACAATGAGCAGTTCTTC. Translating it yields CSVASNLYNEQFF.

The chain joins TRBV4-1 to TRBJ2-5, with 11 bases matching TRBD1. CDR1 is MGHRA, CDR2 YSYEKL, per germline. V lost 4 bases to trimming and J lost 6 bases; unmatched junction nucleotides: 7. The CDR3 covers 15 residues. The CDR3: CASSRPGQGEKTQYF. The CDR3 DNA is TGCGCCAGCAGCCGACCGGGACAGGGGGAAAAGACCCAGTACTTC.

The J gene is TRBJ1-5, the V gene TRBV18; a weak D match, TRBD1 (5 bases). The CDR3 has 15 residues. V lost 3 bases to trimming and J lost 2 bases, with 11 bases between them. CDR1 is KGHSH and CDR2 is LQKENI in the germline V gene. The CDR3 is CASSPQETGNQPQHF. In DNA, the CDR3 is TGTGCCAGCTCACCCCAGGAGACAGGCAATCAGCCCCAGCATTTT.

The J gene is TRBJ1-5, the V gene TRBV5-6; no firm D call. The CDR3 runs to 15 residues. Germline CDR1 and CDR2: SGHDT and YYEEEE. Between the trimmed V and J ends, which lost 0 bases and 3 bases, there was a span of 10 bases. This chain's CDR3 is CASSLDRAVNQPQHF. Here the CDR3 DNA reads TGTGCCAGCAGCTTGGACAGAGCAGTCAATCAGCCCCAGCATTTT.

CDR3 DNA: TGTGCCAGTGGGGTAGGTCCCCTCGATTCACCCCTCCACTTT. It translates to CASGVGPLDSPLHF. This sequence joins TRBV19 and TRBJ1-6; no clear D gene. There are 14 residues in the CDR3. CDR1 and CDR2 from the germline V gene are LNHDA and SQIVND (reference sequence). Trimming pared 8 bases from V and 8 bases from J, leaving 16 bases between. The entire variable domain, with the rest obtained from reference TRBV19 and TRBJ1-6, is as follows: DGGITQSPKYLFRKEGQNVTLSCEQNLNHDAMYWYRQDPGQGLRLIYYSQIVNDFQKGDIAEGYSVSREKKESFPLTVTSAQKNPTAFYLCASGVGPLDSPLHFGNGTRLTVT.

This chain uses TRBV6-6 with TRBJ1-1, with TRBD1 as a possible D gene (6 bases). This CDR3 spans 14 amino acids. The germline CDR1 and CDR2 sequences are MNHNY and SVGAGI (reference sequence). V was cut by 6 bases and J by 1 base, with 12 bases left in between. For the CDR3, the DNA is TGTGCCAGCAGGGGGGCAGGGAGGAACACTGAAGCTTTCTTT. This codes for CASRGAGRNTEAFF.

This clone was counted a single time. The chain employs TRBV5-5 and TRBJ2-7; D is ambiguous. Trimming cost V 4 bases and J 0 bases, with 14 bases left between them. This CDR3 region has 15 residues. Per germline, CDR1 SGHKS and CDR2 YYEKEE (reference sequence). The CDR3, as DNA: TGTGCCAGCAGCACCCTGATCAGTTACTCCTACGAGCAGTACTTC. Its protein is CASSTLISYSYEQYF.

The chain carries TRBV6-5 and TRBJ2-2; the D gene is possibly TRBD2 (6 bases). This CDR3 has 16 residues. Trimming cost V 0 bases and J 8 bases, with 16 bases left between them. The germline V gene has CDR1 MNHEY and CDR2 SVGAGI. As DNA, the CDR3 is TGTGCCAGCAGTTACTCGGCTAGCGTGATATCGGGGGAGCTGTTTTTT. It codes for CASSYSASVISGELFF.

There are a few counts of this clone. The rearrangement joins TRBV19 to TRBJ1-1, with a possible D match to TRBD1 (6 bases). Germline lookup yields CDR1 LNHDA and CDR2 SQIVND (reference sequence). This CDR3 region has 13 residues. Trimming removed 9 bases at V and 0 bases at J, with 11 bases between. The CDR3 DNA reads TGTGCCAGCACAGGGTACATGAACACTGAAGCTTTCTTT. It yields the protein CASTGYMNTEAFF. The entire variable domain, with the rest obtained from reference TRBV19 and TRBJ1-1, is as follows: DGGITQSPKYLFRKEGQNVTLSCEQNLNHDAMYWYRQDPGQGLRLIYYSQIVNDFQKGDIAEGYSVSREKKESFPLTVTSAQKNPTAFYLCASTGYMNTEAFFGQGTRLTVV.

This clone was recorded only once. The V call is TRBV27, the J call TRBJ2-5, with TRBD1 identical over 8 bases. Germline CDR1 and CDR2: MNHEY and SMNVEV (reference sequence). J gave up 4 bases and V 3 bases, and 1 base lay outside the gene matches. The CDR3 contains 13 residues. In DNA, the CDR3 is TGTGCCAGCAGTTTGCAGGGGGCAGAGACCCAGTACTTC. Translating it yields CASSLQGAETQYF.

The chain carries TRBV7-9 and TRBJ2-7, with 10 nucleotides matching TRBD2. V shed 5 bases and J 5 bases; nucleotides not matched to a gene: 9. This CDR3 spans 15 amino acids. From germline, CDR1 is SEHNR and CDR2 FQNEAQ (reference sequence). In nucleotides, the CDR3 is TGTGCCAGCAGCGCACAGCGGGGGGGCCAAGACGAGCAGTACTTC. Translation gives CASSAQRGGQDEQYF.

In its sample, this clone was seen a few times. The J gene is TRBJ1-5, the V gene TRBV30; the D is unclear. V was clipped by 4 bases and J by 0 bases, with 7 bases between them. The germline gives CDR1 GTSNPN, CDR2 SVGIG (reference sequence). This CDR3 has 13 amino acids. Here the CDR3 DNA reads TGTGCCTGGACCGAGGATAGCAATCAGCCCCAGCATTTT. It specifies CAWTEDSNQPQHF.

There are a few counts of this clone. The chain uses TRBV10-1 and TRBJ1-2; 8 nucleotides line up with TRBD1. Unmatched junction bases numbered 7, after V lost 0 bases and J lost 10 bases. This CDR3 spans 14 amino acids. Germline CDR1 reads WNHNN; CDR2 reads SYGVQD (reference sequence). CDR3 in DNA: TGCGCCAGCAGTGAGTCCCTACAGGGGGGAGACTACACCTTC. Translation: CASSESLQGGDYTF.

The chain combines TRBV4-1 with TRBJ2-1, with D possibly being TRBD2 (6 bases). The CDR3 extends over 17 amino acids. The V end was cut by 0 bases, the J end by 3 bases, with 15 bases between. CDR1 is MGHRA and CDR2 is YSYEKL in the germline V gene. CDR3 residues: CASSQEVGGYNYNEQFF. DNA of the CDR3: TGCGCCAGCAGCCAAGAGGTCGGAGGGTATAACTACAATGAGCAGTTCTTC.

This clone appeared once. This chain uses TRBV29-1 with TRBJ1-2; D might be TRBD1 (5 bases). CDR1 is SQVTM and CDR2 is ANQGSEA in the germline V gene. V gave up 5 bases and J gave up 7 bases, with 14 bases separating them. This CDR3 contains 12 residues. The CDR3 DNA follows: TGCAGCGTTCGGCCCCAAAGGGGTGGCTACACCTTC. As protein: CSVRPQRGGYTF.

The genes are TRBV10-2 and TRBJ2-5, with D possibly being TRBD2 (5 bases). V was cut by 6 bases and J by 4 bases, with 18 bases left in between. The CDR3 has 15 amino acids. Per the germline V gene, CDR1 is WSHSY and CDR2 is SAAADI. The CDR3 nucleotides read TGCGCCAGCAGCGAAACTAGAGGGCTGGGAGAGACCCAGTACTTC. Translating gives CASSETRGLGETQYF.

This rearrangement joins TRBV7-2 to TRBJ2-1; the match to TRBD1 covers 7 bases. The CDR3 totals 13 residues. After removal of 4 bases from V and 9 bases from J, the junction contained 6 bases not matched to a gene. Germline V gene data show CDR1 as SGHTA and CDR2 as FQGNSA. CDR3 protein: CASSSRQGSEQFF. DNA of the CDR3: TGTGCCAGCAGCTCTAGACAGGGTAGTGAGCAGTTCTTC.